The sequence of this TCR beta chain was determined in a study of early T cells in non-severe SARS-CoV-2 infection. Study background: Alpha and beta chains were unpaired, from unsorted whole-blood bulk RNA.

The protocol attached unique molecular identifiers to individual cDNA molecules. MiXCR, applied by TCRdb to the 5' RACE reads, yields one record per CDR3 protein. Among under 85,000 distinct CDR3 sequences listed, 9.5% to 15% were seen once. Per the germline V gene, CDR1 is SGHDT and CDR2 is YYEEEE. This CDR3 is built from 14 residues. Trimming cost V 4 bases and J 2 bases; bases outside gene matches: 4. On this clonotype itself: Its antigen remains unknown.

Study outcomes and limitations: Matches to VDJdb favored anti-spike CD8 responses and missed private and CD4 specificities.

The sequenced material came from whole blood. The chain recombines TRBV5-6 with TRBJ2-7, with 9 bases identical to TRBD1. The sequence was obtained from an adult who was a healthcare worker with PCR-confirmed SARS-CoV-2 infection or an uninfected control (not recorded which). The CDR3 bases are TGTGCCAGCAGCCGCTGGGACAGGGCCTACGAGCAGTACTTC. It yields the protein CASSRWDRAYEQYF.